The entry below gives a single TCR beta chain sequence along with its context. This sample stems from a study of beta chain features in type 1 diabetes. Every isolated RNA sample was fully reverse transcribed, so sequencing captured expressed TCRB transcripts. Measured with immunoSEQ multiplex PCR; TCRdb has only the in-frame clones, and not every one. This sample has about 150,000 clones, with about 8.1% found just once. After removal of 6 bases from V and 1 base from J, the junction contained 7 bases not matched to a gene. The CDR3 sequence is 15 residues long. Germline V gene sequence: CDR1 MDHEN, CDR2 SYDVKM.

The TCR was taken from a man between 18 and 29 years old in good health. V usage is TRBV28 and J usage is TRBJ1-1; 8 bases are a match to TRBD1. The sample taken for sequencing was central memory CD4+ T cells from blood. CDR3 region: CASRSAGGANTEAFF. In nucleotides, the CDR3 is TGTGCCAGCAGGTCAGCAGGGGGCGCGAACACTGAAGCTTTCTTT. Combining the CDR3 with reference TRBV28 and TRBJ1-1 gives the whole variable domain DVKVTQSSRYLVKRTGEKVFLECVQDMDHENMFWYRQDPGLGLRLIYFSYDVKMKEKGDIPEGYSVSREKKERFSLILESASTNQTSMYLCASRSAGGANTEAFFGQGTRLTVV.